Here is one T cell receptor beta chain with its context. Its antigen remains unidentified. The table came from immunoSEQ multiplex PCR; TCRdb's copy has only in-frame clones and leaves some out. The sample carries approximately 410,000 clones, approximately 92% recorded once. Treatment meaning: over 15 received Ad26.COV2.S at low or high dose, single or two shots; roughly 5 received placebo; per-sample allocation not given. Samples analyzed were those drawn on day 63 after the first vaccine or placebo injection. An Ad26 vector expressing Wuhan-strain SARS-CoV-2 spike served as the vaccine. The data are from a study of Ad26.COV2.S vaccination and SARS-CoV-2 variants. Study-wide points: Vaccine recipients and placebo recipients showed similar non-spike TCR breadth. Substantial breadth was reported for post-vaccination spike-specific CD8+ and CD4+ T cells.

The sequence came from a person aged 18-65 years who received the Ad26.COV2.S COVID-19 vaccine or a placebo. The sequences come from peripheral blood, collected in a trial of Ad26.COV2.S vaccine versus placebo.

The CDR3: CASSVATGLDTGELFF. In DNA form, the CDR3 reads TGTGCCAGCAGCGTAGCTACAGGGTTGGACACCGGGGAGCTGTTTTTT. The rearrangement uses TRBV9 and TRBJ2-2; perhaps TRBD1 as D (6 bases). The CDR3 sequence is 16 residues long. The V end lost 0 bases, the J end lost 3 bases, and 12 bases lay between the germline ends. Germline V CDR1 and CDR2: SGDLS, YYNGEE.